This is a list of T cell receptor beta chains from one sample in a study of cytomegalovirus exposure and HLA in healthy donors. Only in-frame clones appear in the TCRdb table, and some are missing; sequencing was by immunoSEQ multiplex PCR. This table has around 70,000 clones, roughly 94% appearing once. The sample taken for sequencing was PBMCs. The receptor set was obtained from a woman aged 18 to 35 in good health and CMV-seronegative. CDR3s include the opening cysteine and the closing phenylalanine or tryptophan. D genes are given only for firm matches. The size of a clone is reported for some rows only, either as once, few or many, or as a class for expanded clones.

v_gene	j_gene	abundance	d_gene	CDR3nt	CDR3aa
TRBV6-4	TRBJ2-2	-	TRBD1	TGTGCCAGCAGTGAGACAGGGGGCGCGGCGGGGGAGCTGTTTTTT	CASSETGGAAGELFF
TRBV5-4	TRBJ2-2	-	TRBD1	TGTGCCAGCAGCTTGGCCAGCAGGGGGCCGCGGGAGCTGTTTTTT	CASSLASRGPRELFF
TRBV28	TRBJ2-7	-	-	TGTGCCACCACAGGACAGCTTACCTACGAGCAGTACTTC	CATTGQLTYEQYF
TRBV9	TRBJ2-7	-	TRBD2	TGTGCCAGCAGCCCAGAAGGACTAGCGGGCCCCTCCTCCTACGAGCAGTACTTC	CASSPEGLAGPSSYEQYF
TRBV15	TRBJ2-7	-	-	TGTGCCACCAGCTCCCGACGGACTCTCTACGAGCAGTACTTC	CATSSRRTLYEQYF
TRBV29-1	TRBJ2-7	-	-	TGCAGCGTTGAAATAGTCTACGAGCAGTACTTC	CSVEIVYEQYF
TRBV4-1	TRBJ1-1	-	-	TGCGCCAGCAGCCTAGAGTCAGGGTCGGACACTGAAGCTTTCTTT	CASSLESGSDTEAFF
TRBV29-1	TRBJ2-2	-	TRBD1	TGCAGCGTTGGGACAGGGGTTGACACCGGGGAGCTGTTTTTT	CSVGTGVDTGELFF
TRBV30	TRBJ2-2	-	-	TGTGCCTGGAGTCCTGGACTCATGAACACCGGGGAGCTGTTTTTT	CAWSPGLMNTGELFF
TRBV6-1	TRBJ1-6	-	-	TGTGCCAGCTACCGAGGCGGGGGGCGAGTTTCACCCCTCCACTTT	CASYRGGGRVSPLHF
TRBV6-4	TRBJ1-6	-	-	TGTGCCAGCAGGGAAACGGGAAATTCACCCCTCCACTTT	CASRETGNSPLHF
TRBV7-2	TRBJ2-1	-	-	TGTGCCAGCAGCTTGCTGAAACATAGCTCTTACAATGAGCAGTTCTTC	CASSLLKHSSYNEQFF
TRBV6-4	TRBJ1-4	-	TRBD1	TGTGCCAGCAGCCCCGGGACAGGGGAGAATGAAAAACTGTTTTTT	CASSPGTGENEKLFF
TRBV5-1	TRBJ1-2	-	-	TGCGCCAGCAGCTTGGACTGGGGGGTAGGCTACACCTTC	CASSLDWGVGYTF
TRBV2	TRBJ2-2	-	TRBD2	TGTGCCAGCCACCTACTAGCGGAACTCACCGGGGAGCTGTTTTTT	CASHLLAELTGELFF
TRBV9	TRBJ1-6	once	TRBD1	TGTGCCAGCAGCGTTAAACCGGGACAGTCTAATTCACCCCTCCACTTT	CASSVKPGQSNSPLHF
TRBV28	TRBJ1-6	-	-	TGTGCCAGCACCACCGCGGGGGTAAATTCACCCCTCCACTTT	CASTTAGVNSPLHF
TRBV28	TRBJ1-5	-	-	TGTGCCAGCAGTTTTGGACAGCTCCTGGGCAATCAGCCCCAGCATTTT	CASSFGQLLGNQPQHF
TRBV27	TRBJ1-5	-	-	TGTGCCAGCAGTTCCTCCCCGCGGGGGGCATATAGCAATCAGCCCCAGCATTTT	CASSSSPRGAYSNQPQHF
TRBV9	TRBJ1-3	once	TRBD1	TGTGCCAGCAGCCCGGGACAGGGATCTGCTGGAAACACCATATATTTT	CASSPGQGSAGNTIYF
TRBV11-2	TRBJ2-3	-	-	TGTGCCAGCAGCGATAAGGTGGGGGCAAGTACGCAGTATTTT	CASSDKVGASTQYF
TRBV19	TRBJ2-4	once	-	TGTGCCAGTACCCCGGAGGGAAATTTACTAGCCAAAAACATTCAGTACTTC	CASTPEGNLLAKNIQYF
TRBV4-1	TRBJ2-4	-	-	TGCGCCAGCAGCCATGTCCCGGGAAATCTAGCCAAAAACATTCAGTACTTC	CASSHVPGNLAKNIQYF
TRBV2	TRBJ1-5	-	TRBD1	TGTGCCAGCAGTGGGGGTAGGGGGCCTTATCAGCCCCAGCATTTT	CASSGGRGPYQPQHF
TRBV6-5	TRBJ2-7	-	-	TGTGCCAGCAGTTACTCGACTACGCAGTACTTC	CASSYSTTQYF
TRBV7-2	TRBJ1-2	-	-	TGTGCCAGCAGCTTAGCGGAAGCCCCGGGAGGCTACACCTTC	CASSLAEAPGGYTF
TRBV5-1	TRBJ2-3	-	-	TGCGCCAGCAGCTTTAATGCAGATACGCAGTATTTT	CASSFNADTQYF
TRBV5-5	TRBJ2-1	-	TRBD2	TGTGCCAGCAGCTTGGTACCGACTAGCGGGGGTCATGAGCAGTTCTTC	CASSLVPTSGGHEQFF
TRBV18	TRBJ2-3	-	-	TGTGCCAGCTCACCCCCGCGGAGGGAAGATACGCAGTATTTT	CASSPPRREDTQYF
TRBV2	TRBJ2-7	-	-	TGTGCCAGCAGCTCAAGACAGGTACCGGTCTGGGACGAGCAGTACTTC	CASSSRQVPVWDEQYF
TRBV7-9	TRBJ2-7	-	TRBD2	TGTGCCAGCAGCTCGACTAGCGGGGGGTCCTACGAGCAGTACTTC	CASSSTSGGSYEQYF
TRBV14	TRBJ1-4	-	-	TGTGCCAGCAGCCAAGAGAAGGAAAACAGGGCGAGAACTAATGAAAAACTGTTTTTT	CASSQEKENRARTNEKLFF
TRBV30	TRBJ1-2	-	-	TGTGCCTGGACCCTGACCGGGGGTGGCTACACCTTC	CAWTLTGGGYTF
TRBV2	TRBJ1-5	-	-	TGTGCCAGCAGTCCAGACAGATATAGCAATCAGCCCCAGCATTTT	CASSPDRYSNQPQHF
TRBV28	TRBJ2-5	-	TRBD1	TGTGCCTGCGGGACAGGGAGGGAGACCCAGTACTTC	CACGTGRETQYF
TRBV13	TRBJ2-5	-	TRBD2	TGTGCCAGCAGCTGGACTAGCGGGGGGCAGGCAGAGACCCAGTACTTC	CASSWTSGGQAETQYF
TRBV15	TRBJ2-3	-	-	TGTGCCACCAGCGGGTATATACAGGGACCTCCTTGGGATACGCAGTATTTT	CATSGYIQGPPWDTQYF
TRBV5-1	TRBJ1-2	-	TRBD1	TGCGCCAGCAGGCGAGAGACAGGGCCCATCTATGGCTACACCTTC	CASRRETGPIYGYTF
TRBV9	TRBJ1-2	-	-	TGTGCCAGCAGCGTAGGGGATGAGGGGGCTAACTATGGCTACACCTTC	CASSVGDEGANYGYTF
TRBV21-1	TRBJ1-1	-	-	TGTGCCAGCAGCAAAGGTGGGGGGTCGGTGGGCACTGAAGCTTTCTTT	CASSKGGGSVGTEAFF
TRBV5-1	TRBJ2-2	-	TRBD2	TGCGCCAGCAGCTTACCCGGGACTAGCGGGGGGCAAGTGAACACCGGGGAGCTGTTTTTT	CASSLPGTSGGQVNTGELFF
TRBV27	TRBJ1-2	-	-	TGTGCCAGCAGTTTTATCGGTGGTGGCTACACCTTC	CASSFIGGGYTF
TRBV6-1	TRBJ1-2	-	-	TGTGCCAGCAGTGAAGACCGGGTCAAACGGGGCTACACCTTC	CASSEDRVKRGYTF
TRBV21-1	TRBJ2-1	-	-	TGTGCCAGCAGCAAAGGGAAACGACAGGCCCCCTACAATGAGCAGTTCTTC	CASSKGKRQAPYNEQFF
TRBV7-3	TRBJ2-2	-	TRBD1	TGTGCCAGCAGCCCGGACAGGGTCGGCACCGGGGAGCTGTTTTTT	CASSPDRVGTGELFF
TRBV6-5	TRBJ2-2	-	-	TGTGCCAGCAGTTATAGGGGGTGGCAAATCACCGGGGAGCTGTTTTTT	CASSYRGWQITGELFF
TRBV5-5	TRBJ2-1	-	TRBD2	TGTGCCAGCAGCAGCGGGACCGTCAATGAGCAGTTCTTC	CASSSGTVNEQFF
TRBV10-3	TRBJ1-1	-	TRBD1	TGTGCCATCCGGACAGGGCCGTGGACTGAAGCTTTCTTT	CAIRTGPWTEAFF
TRBV6-5	TRBJ1-4	-	-	TGTGCCAGCAGCCAGGGGCCTAATGAAAAACTGTTTTTT	CASSQGPNEKLFF
TRBV2	TRBJ2-7	few	-	TGTGCCAGCACCACCGGGATACAGGGCGAGCAGTACTTC	CASTTGIQGEQYF
TRBV13	TRBJ2-3	-	TRBD2	TGTGCCAGCAGGCTAGCGGGGGGGCTGAGCACAGATACGCAGTATTTT	CASRLAGGLSTDTQYF
TRBV6-5	TRBJ1-5	-	-	TGTGCCAGCAGTTACTCCGGACAGTTCCGTCAGCCCCAGCATTTT	CASSYSGQFRQPQHF
TRBV11-2	TRBJ2-2	-	-	TGTGCCAGCAGCCAAAACACGTACACCGGGGAGCTGTTTTTT	CASSQNTYTGELFF
TRBV9	TRBJ2-5	once	-	TGTGCCAGCAGCTCGGAGGGGGAGACCCAGTACTTC	CASSSEGETQYF